This record looks at one T cell receptor (beta chain) sequence and its context. The table came from immunoSEQ multiplex PCR; TCRdb's copy has only in-frame clones and leaves some out. Of about 130,000 clones listed, 84% were seen once; the top ten hold 1.1% to 1.5%. Trimming removed 5 bases at V and 3 bases at J, with 18 bases between. This CDR3 comprises 16 residues. Germline V gene data show CDR1 as SGHNT and CDR2 as YYREEE (reference sequence). These data originate in a study of blood T cell repertoires in COVID-19. This TCR derives from a man in his 60s with acute or convalescent COVID-19. The sequencing input was peripheral blood. V gene TRBV5-4 combines with J gene TRBJ1-5; D is unresolved. CDR3 sequence (DNA): TGTGCCAGCAGAAACGAGGGATGGCGGATCAATCAGCCCCAGCATTTT. Encoded protein: CASRNEGWRINQPQHF. The full variable domain, its missing parts supplied by reference TRBV5-4 and TRBJ1-5, is ETGVTQSPTHLIKTRGQQVTLRCSSQSGHNTVSWYQQALGQGPQFIFQYYREEENGRGNFPPRFSGLQFPNYSSELNVNALELDDSALYLCASRNEGWRINQPQHFGDGTRLSIL.